What follows are 16 T cell receptor beta chains derived from one specimen sequenced in a study of beta chain features in type 1 diabetes. The entirety of the isolated RNA underwent reverse transcription, so expressed TCRB transcripts were sequenced. The assay was immunoSEQ multiplex PCR, and TCRdb's table has in-frame clones only and misses some. The table shows 680,000 or so clones, with roughly a sixth occurring only once. The sample comprised naive CD4+ T cells from blood. Receptor source: a man younger than 35 in good health.

The rearrangement joins TRBV5-1 to TRBJ2-1; 8 bases align to TRBD2. The CDR3 covers 14 residues. CDR1 SGHRS and CDR2 YFSETQ come from the germline V gene. The J segment lost 12 bases and the V segment lost 0 bases, leaving 8 bases of the junction unmatched. The CDR3 reads CASSLARREVSQFF. The CDR3 nucleotides are TGCGCCAGCAGCTTGGCTCGGCGGGAGGTTTCGCAGTTCTTC.

V and J are TRBV28 and TRBJ1-3; D perhaps matches TRBD1 (5 bases). V gave up 4 bases and J gave up 4 bases, with 14 bases separating them. CDR3 length equals 15 residues. Germline V lookup: CDR1 MDHEN, CDR2 SYDVKM. For the CDR3, the DNA is TGTGCCAGCAGTTCTTCCGGGACCGGAGGAAACACCATATATTTT. It yields the protein CASSSSGTGGNTIYF.

This clone was seen more than once but under ten times. Additional DNA sequences in this sample encode the identical CDR3. V and J are TRBV18 and TRBJ2-5, with TRBD2 as a possible D gene (6 bases). The CDR3 contains 14 residues. CDR1 and CDR2 from the germline V gene are KGHSH and LQKENI. V lost 2 bases and J 3 bases, leaving 10 bases between the germline ends. The CDR3 here is CASSPRTGEETQYF. DNA of the CDR3: TGTGCCAGCTCACCAAGGACGGGAGAAGAGACCCAGTACTTC.

This clone was observed a few times. The V gene is TRBV5-8, the J gene TRBJ2-6; D remains unclear. Deletions cut 0 bases from V and 4 bases from J, with 8 bases between. Germline CDR1 SGHTS, CDR2 YDEGEE. The CDR3 covers 15 residues. CDR3 loop: CASSLGQSGANVLTF. The CDR3 DNA follows: TGTGCCAGCAGCTTGGGTCAGTCCGGGGCCAACGTCCTGACTTTC.

This clone has just a few counts. V usage is TRBV29-1 and J usage is TRBJ2-2; 10 nucleotides align to TRBD2. The length of the CDR3 is 14 residues. V gave up 7 bases and J gave up 5 bases; unmatched junction bases: 7. Germline values: CDR1 SQVTM, CDR2 ANQGSEA. CDR3 bases: TGCAGCGCCTCTAGCGGGAGCGGGACCGGGGAGCTGTTTTTT. Protein: CSASSGSGTGELFF.

Only a few counts were recorded for this clone. DNA for the CDR3: TGTGCCAGCTCGCTCAATTATGGCTACACCTTC. It encodes CASSLNYGYTF. V gene TRBV18 combines with J gene TRBJ1-2, with D unresolved. Germline CDR1 KGHSH, CDR2 LQKENI. The CDR3 spans 11 residues. Trimming stripped 6 bases from V and 5 bases from J, with 7 bases between.

This clone has a handful of counts. Here the CDR3 DNA reads TGTGCCAGCAGCCCGGGAGCCTCGGGAGCTTTCTTT. Its translation: CASSPGASGAFF. The chain carries TRBV7-2 and TRBJ1-1; no definite D call. The V end was cut by 5 bases, the J end by 10 bases, with 14 bases between. CDR3 length: 12 amino acids. The V gene's germline CDR1 is SGHTA and CDR2 FQGNSA.

This clone was counted a few times. The CDR3 reads CASSFYLAGGPREQYF. As DNA, the CDR3 is TGTGCCAGCAGCTTCTATCTAGCGGGAGGGCCAAGGGAGCAGTACTTC. This chain links TRBV7-9 with TRBJ2-7; TRBD2 aligns across 12 bases. The junction had 10 bases not matched to a gene; V was cut back by 3 bases and J by 7 bases. The germline gives CDR1 SEHNR, CDR2 FQNEAQ (reference sequence). The length of the CDR3 is 16 residues.

This clone was detected a few times. The chain employs TRBV28 and TRBJ1-2; 7 bases map to TRBD1. Germline assignment: CDR1 MDHEN and CDR2 SYDVKM. CDR3 size: 12 residues. With V trimmed by 11 bases and J by 0 bases, 3 bases remained unmatched. The CDR3 here is CADRDPNYGYTF. CDR3 DNA: TGTGCCGACAGGGATCCTAACTATGGCTACACCTTC.

This clone showed up just a few times. The chain joins TRBV5-4 to TRBJ1-1; TRBD1 matches 9 bases. Germline-derived CDR1 and CDR2 are SGHNT and YYREEE (reference sequence). V dropped 1 base and J dropped 11; count of bases not matched to a gene: 6. The CDR3 covers 13 residues. CDR3 sequence (DNA): TGTGCCAGCAGCTTGCGGACAGGGGAGGTCGCTTTCTTT. Its protein is CASSLRTGEVAFF.

Turning to this clone: The junction departs from germline at one end; a sequencing error may be responsible. The J gene is TRBJ2-7, the V gene TRBV28; no firm D call. This CDR3 spans 13 amino acids. CDR1 is MDHEN, CDR2 SYDVKM, per germline. The CDR3 loop is CASSRIQGYGQYF. The CDR3, as DNA: TGTGCCAGCAGCCGTATTCAAGGGTACGGGCAGTACTTC.

This clone was counted between two and nine times. CDR3 sequence (DNA): TGTGCCAGCAGTGGTATTAGCGGGGGGGCCCATGAGCAGTTCTTC. It translates to CASSGISGGAHEQFF. The V gene is TRBV2, the J gene TRBJ2-1, with 11 bases that match TRBD2. There are 15 residues in the CDR3. Germline V lookup: CDR1 SNHLY, CDR2 FYNNEI. V trimming: 4 bases; J trimming: 8 bases; junction bases outside the gene matches: 7.

This clone was seen a few times. The rearrangement uses TRBV14 and TRBJ1-1; TRBD1 might be the D (5 bases). This CDR3 spans 15 amino acids. V was cut by 1 base and J by 0 bases, with 9 bases left in between. Germline V gene lookup returns CDR1 SGHDN and CDR2 FVKESK. CDR3 amino acids: CASSQVPGLNTEAFF. Here the CDR3 DNA reads TGTGCCAGCAGCCAAGTCCCAGGGCTGAACACTGAAGCTTTCTTT.

V and J are TRBV9 and TRBJ1-2, with a possible D match to TRBD1 (6 bases). V lost 2 bases, J lost 8 bases, and 13 bases lay in between. The CDR3 contains 13 residues. Germline V CDR1 and CDR2: SGDLS, YYNGEE. The CDR3 region has the DNA TGTGCCAGCAGCGTCGTACAGGGTGTGGGCTACACCTTC. Translating it yields CASSVVQGVGYTF.

This rearrangement joins TRBV28 to TRBJ2-4, with TRBD1 as a possible D gene (5 bases). The CDR3 totals 16 residues. V was trimmed by 2 bases and J by 1 base, leaving 12 bases between them. The germline V gene has CDR1 MDHEN and CDR2 SYDVKM. CDR3 sequence: CASSLDSLGAKNIQYF. The CDR3 coding sequence is TGTGCCAGCAGTTTAGACAGTCTAGGGGCCAAAAACATTCAGTACTTC.

In its sample, this clone was seen a few times. V is TRBV6-5 and J is TRBJ2-2; a weak D match, TRBD2 (6 bases). Per germline, CDR1 MNHEY and CDR2 SVGAGI. Trimming stripped 5 bases from V and 4 bases from J, with 14 bases between. The length of the CDR3 is 15 residues. The chain's CDR3 is CASSGRLVRTGELFF. The CDR3 nucleotides read TGTGCCAGCAGTGGACGACTAGTTCGCACCGGGGAGCTGTTTTTT.